This T cell receptor (beta chain) was recovered during a study of human T cells and chemical hapten exposure. TCRdb reprocessed the RACE reads via MiXCR and lists one record per CDR3 protein. This table has nearly 350,000 distinct CDR3 sequences, around 7% appearing once. Trimming left V 2 bases short and J 8 bases short, with 7 bases between. In germline, CDR1 is MNHEY, CDR2 SVGAGI. CDR3 length: 13 residues. Time point in this sample: patch test 1, 2 weeks after DPC sensitization. This sample's treatment: therapeutic diphenylcyclopropenone sensitization with weekly scalp DPC. The sequence was collected from a woman aged 18-29 years with alopecia areata. Some clones in this sample may be carry-over from other donors' samples. The input for sequencing was whole blood, taken in connection with sensitization to the hapten diphenylcyclopropenone (DPC). The genes are TRBV6-5 and TRBJ1-6, with D unclear. The CDR3 DNA reads TGTGCCAGCAGTTACGGGAGAGATTCACCCCTCCACTTT. It codes for CASSYGRDSPLHF.